The T cell receptor (beta chain) under discussion was sequenced for a study of T-cell reconstitution after alpha-beta-depleted transplantation in children. The study, taken as a whole, reports: Newly produced T cells mostly accounted for T-cell counts and diversity one year post-transplant.

Regarding this clonotype: Its cognate antigen is unknown.

Germline loops: CDR1 LGHNA, CDR2 YNFKEQ. The length of the CDR3 is 14 residues. Losses at the gene ends were 2 bases for V and 8 bases for J; bases not matched to a gene: 5. Unique molecular identifiers featured in how the TCRbeta library was prepared. TCRdb called the PCR reads again in MiXCR, with one record for every CDR3 protein. The sample gives hundreds of thousands of distinct CDR3 sequences, about a tenth of which show up once; approximately 30% is in the top ten. The rearrangement joins TRBV4-2 to TRBJ2-4; 8 bases are shared with TRBD1. The material sequenced was PBMCs, taken before TCRalphabeta/CD19-depleted stem cell transplant. This TCR was sampled from a child less than two years old with acute myeloid leukemia, due to receive a stem cell transplant. Here the CDR3 DNA reads TGTGCCAGCAGCCAATCCGACAGGGGTCACATTCAGTACTTC. It encodes CASSQSDRGHIQYF.